This is a list of T cell receptor beta chains from one sample in a study of lymphopenia after photon versus proton radiotherapy. Produced via immunoSEQ multiplex PCR; TCRdb's table is partial and in-frame only. The sample includes some 55,000 clones, about 86% seen only once; the top ten take roughly 27%. Sequencing used peripheral blood, obtained from a patient treated with photon-based radiotherapy. The source of these receptors is a man aged 50 to 60 with gastric cancer. CDR3s leave out the opening cysteine and the closing phenylalanine or tryptophan.

j_gene	v_gene	CDR3aa
TRBJ2-2	TRBV2	ASSDMGLAGWRDTGELF
TRBJ2-7	TRBV27	ASSFSGLAGVYEQY
TRBJ1-1	TRBV4-1	ASSQPSGPGTEAF
TRBJ2-7	TRBV5-1	ASSFPDRTYEQY
TRBJ2-3	TRBV19	ASSIHRTSGRADTQY
TRBJ2-3	TRBV7-9	ASSLKIGSRDTQY
TRBJ1-2	TRBV19	ASSSRDRVDGYT
TRBJ2-7	TRBV6-1	ASMRGTSASYEQY
TRBJ2-1	TRBV7-8	ASSLWGGGENEQF
TRBJ2-3	TRBV6-6	ASNQASGSTDTQY
TRBJ2-3	TRBV5-4	ASSFRSGSTDTQY
TRBJ2-3	TRBV30	AWSVKGTDTQY
TRBJ1-2	TRBV27	ASSSGIYGYT
TRBJ1-2	TRBV30	AWSGTLYGYT
TRBJ1-1	TRBV19	ASSIVLYTEAF
TRBJ2-7	TRBV10-3	AISESAGRYEQY
TRBJ2-3	TRBV5-6	ASSLVGVSTDTQY
TRBJ2-7	TRBV21-1	ASSPARGEEQY
TRBJ2-6	TRBV7-9	ASSPRDRGLRGANVLT
TRBJ2-1	TRBV18	ASQYRDEQF
TRBJ2-7	TRBV4-2	ASSQSGTLTYEQY
TRBJ1-5	TRBV6-5	ASSYSNRGNQPQH
TRBJ1-1	TRBV19	ASISREGTEAF
TRBJ2-7	TRBV11-1	ASSDRDVYEQY
TRBJ1-2	TRBV7-9	ASSVTGAVYGYT
TRBJ1-2	TRBV30	AWSVGGTGNGYT
TRBJ2-2	TRBV7-2	ASSLGGTRTNTGELF
TRBJ2-5	TRBV5-1	ASSLGRIQETQY
TRBJ2-1	TRBV7-3	ASSLKGGMDHNEQF
TRBJ2-3	TRBV10-3	AISPGTVSTDTQY
TRBJ1-1	TRBV4-1	ASSLQPRTGGENTEAF
TRBJ1-1	TRBV5-4	ASSPRRENTEAF
TRBJ1-2	TRBV19	ASSIERGVGYGYT
TRBJ2-5	TRBV10-1	ASKRTGGCETQY
TRBJ2-3	TRBV2	ASSPSDTQY
TRBJ2-7	TRBV15	ASSSGSEQY
TRBJ2-7	TRBV7-9	ASSSEEETGYEQY
TRBJ2-7	TRBV7-2	ASSLGRRTYEQY
TRBJ1-3	TRBV28	ASHRTGTIY
TRBJ1-3	TRBV4-2	ASSQTGQGAYSGNTIY
TRBJ2-6	TRBV5-4	ASSLLRPSGANVLT